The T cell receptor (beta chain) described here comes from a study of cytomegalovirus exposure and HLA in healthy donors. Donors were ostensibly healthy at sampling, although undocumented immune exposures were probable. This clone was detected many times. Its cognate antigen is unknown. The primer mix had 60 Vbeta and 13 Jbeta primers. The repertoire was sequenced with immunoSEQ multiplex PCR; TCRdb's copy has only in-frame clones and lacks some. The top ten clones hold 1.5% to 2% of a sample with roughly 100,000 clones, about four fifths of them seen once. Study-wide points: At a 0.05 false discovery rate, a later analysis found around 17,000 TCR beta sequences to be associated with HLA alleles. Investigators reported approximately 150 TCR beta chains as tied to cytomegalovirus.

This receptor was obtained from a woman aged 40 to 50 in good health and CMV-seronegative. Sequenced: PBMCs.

In nucleotides, the CDR3 is TGTGCCAGTAGTGCCACTAGCGGGAGTTTTGATGAGCAGTTCTTC. Translating it yields CASSATSGSFDEQFF. This chain uses TRBV19 with TRBJ2-1; TRBD2 matches at 11 bases. Germline CDR1 reads LNHDA; CDR2 reads SQIVND (reference sequence). With 5 bases clipped from V and 8 bases from J, the junction kept 8 bases outside the gene matches. The CDR3 is 15 residues long. The variable domain in full, completed from reference TRBV19 and TRBJ2-1, reads DGGITQSPKYLFRKEGQNVTLSCEQNLNHDAMYWYRQDPGQGLRLIYYSQIVNDFQKGDIAEGYSVSREKKESFPLTVTSAQKNPTAFYLCASSATSGSFDEQFFGPGTRLTVL.